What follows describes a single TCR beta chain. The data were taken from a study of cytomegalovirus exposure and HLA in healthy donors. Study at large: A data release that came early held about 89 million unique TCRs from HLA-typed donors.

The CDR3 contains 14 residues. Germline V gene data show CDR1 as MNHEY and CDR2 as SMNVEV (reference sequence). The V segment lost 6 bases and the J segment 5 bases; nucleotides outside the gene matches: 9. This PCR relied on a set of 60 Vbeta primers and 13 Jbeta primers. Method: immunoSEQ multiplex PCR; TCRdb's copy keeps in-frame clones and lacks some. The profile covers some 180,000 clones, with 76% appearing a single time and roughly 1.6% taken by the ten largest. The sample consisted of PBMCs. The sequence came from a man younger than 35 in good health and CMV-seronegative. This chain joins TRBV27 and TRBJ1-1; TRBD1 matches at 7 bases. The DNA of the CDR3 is TGTGCCAGCAGCCACAGGGGTATTGGAACTGAAGCTTTCTTT. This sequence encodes CASSHRGIGTEAFF.